The 27 T cell receptor beta chains presented below share a single source sample, sequenced in a study of cytomegalovirus exposure and HLA in healthy donors. Data came from immunoSEQ multiplex PCR; TCRdb stores just in-frame clones and leaves some out. This sample has 99,000 or so clones, with roughly nine tenths found just once. Material: PBMCs. Every receptor here comes from a young woman in good health and CMV-seropositive.

CDR3 loop: CASSQDGRGGWDRVHNEQFF. Written as DNA, the CDR3 is TGTGCCAGCAGCCAAGACGGTCGCGGTGGTTGGGACAGGGTTCACAATGAGCAGTTCTTC. V and J are TRBV4-2 and TRBJ2-1, with 9 bases that match TRBD1. The CDR3 extends over 20 amino acids. Losses at the gene ends were 0 bases for V and 5 bases for J; bases not matched to a gene: 17. In germline, CDR1 is LGHNA, CDR2 YNFKEQ.

The chain combines TRBV5-6 with TRBJ1-1; maybe TRBD1 (5 bases). Germline CDR1 SGHDT, CDR2 YYEEEE. This CDR3 comprises 15 residues. Trimming stripped 2 bases from V and 5 bases from J, with 16 bases between. CDR3 in DNA: TGTGCCAGCAGCTTTCTAAACACGGAGGGGACTGAAGCTTTCTTT. It translates to CASSFLNTEGTEAFF.

The V and J genes are TRBV6-1 and TRBJ2-7; 7 nucleotides agree with TRBD1. Germline loops: CDR1 MNHNS, CDR2 SASEGT. Unmatched junction bases numbered 5, after V lost 6 bases and J lost 0 bases. The CDR3 runs 14 residues. The DNA for the CDR3 is TGTGCCAGCAGCACAGGGACAGCCTCCTACGAGCAGTACTTC. Encoded protein: CASSTGTASYEQYF.

This clone was seen more than once but under ten times. The chain links TRBV25-1 to TRBJ2-5, with D perhaps TRBD1 (6 bases). The ends were cut back, 4 bases at V and 2 bases at J, with 8 bases in the middle. The CDR3 loop spans 13 amino acids. Germline loops: CDR1 MGHDK, CDR2 SYGVNS. The CDR3 reads CASSAGAQETQYF. CDR3 sequence (DNA): TGTGCCAGCAGTGCAGGGGCGCAAGAGACCCAGTACTTC.

The chain combines TRBV10-1 with TRBJ2-1; 12 bases are a match to TRBD2. V shed 3 bases and J 8 bases; nucleotides not matched to a gene: 5. The CDR3 is 15 amino acids. Germline CDR1 and CDR2: WNHNN and SYGVQD (reference sequence). Here the CDR3 DNA reads TGCGCCAGCAGTGACCGACTAGCGGGAGAGGATGAGCAGTTCTTC. Translated: CASSDRLAGEDEQFF.

V usage is TRBV18 and J usage is TRBJ1-1; possibly TRBD1 for D (5 bases). Trimming stripped 3 bases from V and 8 bases from J, with 13 bases between. This CDR3 is 13 amino acids long. Germline V gene sequence: CDR1 KGHSH, CDR2 LQKENI. This chain's CDR3 is CASSPSTGSEAFF. The DNA of the CDR3 is TGTGCCAGCTCACCTTCTACAGGTTCGGAAGCTTTCTTT. Complete variable domain (other parts from reference TRBV18 and TRBJ1-1): NAGVMQNPRHLVRRRGQEARLRCSPMKGHSHVYWYRQLPEEGLKFMVYLQKENIIDESGMPKERFSAEFPKEGPSILRIQQVVRGDSAAYFCASSPSTGSEAFFGQGTRLTVV.

The CDR3 nucleotides read TGTGCCAGTAGTAGGGGGCTACAGCCCCAGCATTTT. This codes for CASSRGLQPQHF. The chain recombines TRBV19 with TRBJ1-5, with D perhaps TRBD1 (6 bases). This CDR3 spans 12 amino acids. Per germline, CDR1 LNHDA and CDR2 SQIVND (reference sequence). V lost 4 bases to trimming and J lost 7 bases, with 8 bases between them.

V usage is TRBV14 and J usage is TRBJ2-1, with D hard to call. V lost 7 bases and J lost 0, with 16 bases in between. The CDR3 loop spans 16 amino acids. CDR1 SGHDN and CDR2 FVKESK come from the germline V gene. Here the CDR3 DNA reads TGTGCCAGCACCGCAGATTCAAGGAGCTCCTACAATGAGCAGTTCTTC. Translating gives CASTADSRSSYNEQFF.

J is TRBJ2-7 and V is TRBV5-1; 11 nucleotides match TRBD1. The CDR3 is made up of 14 amino acids. V trimming: 4 bases; J trimming: 4 bases; junction bases outside the gene matches: 4. Germline CDR1 is SGHRS and CDR2 is YFSETQ. CDR3 protein: CASSGGQGVYEQYF. CDR3 nucleotides: TGCGCCAGCAGCGGGGGACAGGGGGTTTACGAGCAGTACTTC.

This clone was counted a single time. The chain combines TRBV28 with TRBJ2-7; possibly TRBD1 for D (6 bases). V gave up 6 bases and J gave up 2 bases, with 14 bases separating them. The CDR3 runs to 14 residues. The V gene's germline CDR1 is MDHEN and CDR2 SYDVKM. The CDR3 sequence: CASRRSGQTYEQYF. For the CDR3, the DNA is TGTGCCAGCAGACGTTCGGGACAAACCTACGAGCAGTACTTC.

The rearrangement links TRBV2 to TRBJ2-7, with TRBD2 matching over 7 bases. Germline V gene sequence: CDR1 SNHLY, CDR2 FYNNEI. The CDR3 totals 15 residues. V was pared by 4 bases and J by 3 bases, with 9 bases of the junction left unmatched. The CDR3 spells CASSVGRKRDYEQYF. CDR3 nucleotide sequence: TGTGCCAGCAGTGTGGGGCGGAAGCGGGACTACGAGCAGTACTTC.

This clone showed up just a few times. The chain combines TRBV2 with TRBJ1-6; D perhaps matches TRBD1 (5 bases). In germline, CDR1 is SNHLY, CDR2 FYNNEI. The CDR3 is made up of 12 amino acids. Trimming pared 8 bases from V and 9 bases from J, leaving 11 bases between. The CDR3, as DNA: TGTGCCAGCGGGGCAGGGTCTTCACCCCTCCACTTT. Residues: CASGAGSSPLHF.

The chain recombines TRBV4-1 with TRBJ1-1; TRBD1 agrees at 8 bases. The CDR3 covers 14 residues. V shed 5 bases and J 3 bases; nucleotides not matched to a gene: 5. CDR1 and CDR2 (germline): MGHRA, YSYEKL. The CDR3 bases are TGCGCCAGCAGCACCCAGGGGGCACACACTGAAGCTTTCTTT. Protein product: CASSTQGAHTEAFF.

The gene calls are TRBV14 and TRBJ2-1; 7 bases align to TRBD2. V gave up 2 bases and J gave up 4 bases; unmatched junction bases: 8. This CDR3 has 16 residues. Germline V gene lookup returns CDR1 SGHDN and CDR2 FVKESK. The CDR3 DNA reads as TGTGCCAGCAGCCAACGGGCGGGAGTGAGGTACAATGAGCAGTTCTTC. Its protein is CASSQRAGVRYNEQFF.

The V gene is TRBV5-1, the J gene TRBJ2-4; D perhaps matches TRBD2 (5 bases). Germline V lookup: CDR1 SGHRS, CDR2 YFSETQ. CDR3 length: 13 residues. Trimming pared 4 bases from V and 6 bases from J, leaving 11 bases between. The CDR3 region has the DNA TGCGCCAGCAGCAGCGGCCCCGGAAACATTCAGTACTTC. Translating gives CASSSGPGNIQYF.

This clone was observed a handful of times. The chain links TRBV7-9 to TRBJ2-7; no reliable D call. This CDR3 region has 11 residues. V shed 6 bases and J shed 6 bases, with 9 bases lying between them. The germline gives CDR1 SEHNR, CDR2 FQNEAQ (reference sequence). The CDR3 DNA is TGTGCCAGCAGTTTAAGCGCCGAGCAGTACTTC. This codes for CASSLSAEQYF.

This chain joins TRBV5-5 and TRBJ2-1; D is undetermined. The V end lost 2 bases, the J end lost 0 bases, and 9 bases lay between the germline ends. CDR1 is SGHKS and CDR2 is YYEKEE in the germline V gene (reference sequence). The length of the CDR3 is 15 residues. The CDR3 bases are TGTGCCAGCAGCTTAGAGTCTAGCTCCTACAATGAGCAGTTCTTC. It specifies CASSLESSSYNEQFF.

The V and J genes are TRBV5-1 and TRBJ2-1; D ambiguous. Germline CDR1 reads SGHRS; CDR2 reads YFSETQ. This CDR3 comprises 16 residues. Trimming pared 2 bases from V and 2 bases from J, leaving 14 bases between. The CDR3, as DNA: TGCGCCAGCAGCTTTGCTTCCGACGGAGCCTACAATGAGCAGTTCTTC. Protein: CASSFASDGAYNEQFF.

The chain uses TRBV27 and TRBJ1-1, with D perhaps matching TRBD1 (6 bases). Germline CDR1 is MNHEY and CDR2 is SMNVEV (reference sequence). This CDR3 spans 16 amino acids. Trimming cost V 4 bases and J 0 bases, with 15 bases left between them. The CDR3 reads CASSYLRTELNTEAFF. The CDR3 coding sequence is TGTGCCAGCAGTTATCTTAGGACAGAGTTGAACACTGAAGCTTTCTTT.

The V call is TRBV6-5, the J call TRBJ2-5; the match to TRBD2 covers 11 bases. CDR1 is MNHEY and CDR2 is SVGAGI in the germline V gene. The V and J ends lost 2 bases and 5 bases, in that order; junction bases with no gene match: 4. This CDR3 is 15 amino acids long. CDR3 nucleotides: TGTGCCAGCAGTTACGGAGGACTAGCGGGTGAGACCCAGTACTTC. Translation: CASSYGGLAGETQYF.

This chain links TRBV18 with TRBJ1-1; tentative D call: TRBD1 (6 bases). The CDR3 covers 18 residues. Between the trimmed V and J ends, which lost 3 bases and 0 bases, there was a span of 20 bases. Germline lookup yields CDR1 KGHSH and CDR2 LQKENI. The DNA of the CDR3 is TGTGCCAGCTCACCCGGACATACTCAGGGGCGGATGAACACTGAAGCTTTCTTT. This encodes CASSPGHTQGRMNTEAFF.

The chain joins TRBV28 to TRBJ2-1; TRBD2 aligns across 9 bases. The CDR3 spans 15 residues. With V trimmed by 6 bases and J by 0 bases, 3 bases remained unmatched. From germline, CDR1 is MDHEN and CDR2 SYDVKM. CDR3: CASRSSGVSYNEQFF. CDR3 bases: TGTGCCAGCAGATCTAGCGGGGTCTCCTACAATGAGCAGTTCTTC.

The chain uses TRBV19 and TRBJ2-1; 11 nucleotides line up with TRBD2. CDR3 length: 17 amino acids. Germline CDR1 is LNHDA and CDR2 is SQIVND (reference sequence). V shed 4 bases and J 0 bases; nucleotides not matched to a gene: 5. The CDR3 sequence: CASSRMTSGISYNEQFF. The CDR3 DNA sequence: TGTGCCAGTAGTAGAATGACTAGCGGGATCTCCTACAATGAGCAGTTCTTC.

The V and J genes are TRBV9 and TRBJ2-1, with 7 bases aligning to TRBD1. The CDR3 covers 15 residues. In germline, CDR1 is SGDLS, CDR2 YYNGEE. With V trimmed by 0 bases and J by 6 bases, 6 bases remained unmatched. The CDR3 DNA reads TGTGCCAGCAGCGTAGAAACAGGGGTCCTCAATGAGCAGTTCTTC. This encodes CASSVETGVLNEQFF.

The J gene is TRBJ1-5, the V gene TRBV6-1; 7 bases align to TRBD1. After removal of 2 bases from V and 4 bases from J, the junction contained 5 bases not matched to a gene. From germline, CDR1 is MNHNS and CDR2 SASEGT. This CDR3 contains 15 residues. The CDR3 is CASSETGARNQPQHF. The DNA for the CDR3 is TGTGCCAGCAGTGAAACAGGGGCGAGGAATCAGCCCCAGCATTTT.

This chain links TRBV11-3 with TRBJ2-5, with 12 bases aligning to TRBD2. The germline gives CDR1 SGHNT, CDR2 YENEEA. CDR3 length: 16 residues. Losses at the gene ends were 6 bases for V and 5 bases for J; bases not matched to a gene: 10. The CDR3 sequence: CASSRIGLAGMETQYF. DNA for the CDR3: TGTGCCAGCAGTCGTATCGGACTAGCGGGAATGGAGACCCAGTACTTC.

A few counts support this clone. V usage is TRBV5-8 and J usage is TRBJ2-7; 7 bases match TRBD2. The V gene's germline CDR1 is SGHTS and CDR2 YDEGEE. The CDR3 spans 15 residues. V lost 4 bases and J lost 5; bases outside the gene matches: 12. CDR3 region: CASSPRTRRAHEQYF. The CDR3 nucleotides are TGTGCCAGCAGCCCCCGGACTAGGAGGGCCCACGAGCAGTACTTC.